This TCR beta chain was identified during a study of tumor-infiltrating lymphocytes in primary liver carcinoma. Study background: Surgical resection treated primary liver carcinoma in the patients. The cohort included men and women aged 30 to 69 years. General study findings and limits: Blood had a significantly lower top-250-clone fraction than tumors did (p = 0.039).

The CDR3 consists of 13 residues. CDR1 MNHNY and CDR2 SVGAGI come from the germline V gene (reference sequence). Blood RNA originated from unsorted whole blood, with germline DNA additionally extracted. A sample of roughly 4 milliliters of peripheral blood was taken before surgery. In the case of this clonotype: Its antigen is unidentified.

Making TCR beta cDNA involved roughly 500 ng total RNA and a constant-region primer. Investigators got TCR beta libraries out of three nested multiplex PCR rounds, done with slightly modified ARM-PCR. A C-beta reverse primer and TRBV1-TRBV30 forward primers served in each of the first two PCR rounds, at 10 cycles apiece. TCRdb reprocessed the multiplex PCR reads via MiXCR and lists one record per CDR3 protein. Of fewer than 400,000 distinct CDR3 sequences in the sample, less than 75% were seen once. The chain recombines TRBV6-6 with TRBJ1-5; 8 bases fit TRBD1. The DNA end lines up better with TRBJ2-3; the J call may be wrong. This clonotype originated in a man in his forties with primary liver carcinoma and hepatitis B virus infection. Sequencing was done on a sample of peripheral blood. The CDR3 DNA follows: TGTGCCAGCAGCCCGGACAGGGCTCAGCCCCAGTATTTT. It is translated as CASSPDRAQPQYF.